Here is one T cell receptor (beta chain) with its context. Its target is not known. The source of the sample is a study of shared clonotypes between healthy human individuals. Overall study context: Per donor, CD8 memory used one plate, CD8 naive used two, CD4 memory used three and CD4 naive used three. General observations from the study: Read depth was anticipated to influence clonotype sharing among donors.

Trimming took 1 base from V and 0 from J, leaving 7 bases between them. The CDR3 runs to 14 residues. Germline V gives CDR1 GTSNPN, CDR2 SVGIG (reference sequence). Here immunoSEQ multiplex PCR was the method, and the copy in TCRdb shows in-frame clones only, minus some. The sample lists some 2.1 million clones, 80% to 95% occurring once. Naivety among CD8 cells was defined by CD45RO negativity and positive CCR7 selection, thereby excluding terminally differentiated effector memory CD45RA+ cells. V gene TRBV30 combines with J gene TRBJ1-5, with D tentatively TRBD1 (6 bases). The specimen sequenced was naive CD8+ T cells from PBMCs. The receptor comes from a man aged 18 to 35 in good health. Some clones in this sample may be carry-over from other donors' samples. In DNA, the CDR3 is TGTGCCTGGAGTGAGGGGGATAGCAATCAGCCCCAGCATTTT. Its translation: CAWSEGDSNQPQHF.